This is a list of T cell receptor beta chains from one sample in a study of blood T cell repertoires in COVID-19. TCRdb's copy holds only in-frame clones and misses some; the assay was immunoSEQ multiplex PCR. Here the sample spans roughly 260,000 clones, about nine tenths being singletons. Sequenced: peripheral blood. These receptors originate from a man aged 55-75 years who had recovered from COVID-19. Each CDR3 is given with its conserved first and last residue. The order of the fields is V gene, clone size, CDR3 length, J gene, D gene, CDR3 DNA, CDR3 protein. D genes are given only for firm matches. The size of a clone is reported for some rows only, either as once, few or many, or as a class for expanded clones.

TRBV5-1	-	15	TRBJ1-2	TRBD1	TGCGCCAGCAGCTTGGGCTGGGACAGCCTCTATGGCTACACCTTC	CASSLGWDSLYGYTF
TRBV19	-	14	TRBJ1-2	TRBD1	TGTGCCAGTCAGCCTCACAGGGGTAACTATGGCTACACCTTC	CASQPHRGNYGYTF
TRBV6-1	-	15	TRBJ2-3	TRBD2	TGTGCCAGCAGTGAAGGAGCGGGGGGCACAGATACGCAGTATTTT	CASSEGAGGTDTQYF
TRBV6-5	-	12	TRBJ1-2	-	TGTGCCAGCAGTTGGCAGGGGTATGGCTACACCTTC	CASSWQGYGYTF
TRBV18	-	15	TRBJ2-5	-	TGTGCCAGCTCAAACAGCCAGGTTCTCCAAGAGACCCAGTACTTC	CASSNSQVLQETQYF
TRBV25-1	once	14	TRBJ1-2	-	TGTGCCAGCAGTGAAGGGGGGTCTAACTATGGCTACACCTTC	CASSEGGSNYGYTF
TRBV5-1	-	16	TRBJ2-3	TRBD2	TGCGCCAGCAGCTTGTTCCGGACTAGCGTCACAGATACGCAGTATTTT	CASSLFRTSVTDTQYF
TRBV6-6	-	16	TRBJ2-2	-	TGTGCCAGCAGTTACCGGACAAGGGCGAACACCGGGGAGCTGTTTTTT	CASSYRTRANTGELFF
TRBV24-1	-	16	TRBJ2-3	TRBD1	TGTGCCACCAGTCCCCCGGGACAGACTATCACAGATACGCAGTATTTT	CATSPPGQTITDTQYF
TRBV5-1	-	13	TRBJ1-6	TRBD1	TGCGCCAGCTCGGGACAGGATAATTCACCCCTCCACTTT	CASSGQDNSPLHF
TRBV29-1	-	10	TRBJ1-2	TRBD1	TGCAGCGTCCAGACAGGGAGCTACACCTTC	CSVQTGSYTF
TRBV11-2	-	15	TRBJ2-1	-	TGTGCCAGCAGCTACACTAGGGCCACAAAACCAAAGCAGTTCTTC	CASSYTRATKPKQFF
TRBV21-1	-	11	TRBJ1-2	-	TGTGCCAGCAGCACGGACAGTGGGGGTTTCTTC	CASSTDSGGFF
TRBV6-2/TRBV6-3	once	16	TRBJ1-1	-	TGTGCCAGCAGTTTGGGTCGCGGGGAAGTGAACACTGAAGCTTTCTTT	CASSLGRGEVNTEAFF
TRBV19	-	14	TRBJ1-1	-	TGTGCCAGTAGTATAGGAGCAGGGAACACTGAAGCTTTCTTT	CASSIGAGNTEAFF
TRBV18	-	16	TRBJ2-2	-	TGTGCCAGCTCACGGGCTGGGAACAGACTATCCGGGGAGCTGTTTTTT	CASSRAGNRLSGELFF
TRBV2	-	11	TRBJ2-5	-	TGTGCCAGCACACAGCAAGAGACCCAGTACTTC	CASTQQETQYF
TRBV5-1	once	13	TRBJ2-1	-	TGCGCCAGCAGCTTGATATATTACAATGAGCAGTTCTTC	CASSLIYYNEQFF
TRBV19	-	13	TRBJ1-5	TRBD1	TGTGCCAGTAGGACAGGGGTAGGTCAGCCCCAGCATTTT	CASRTGVGQPQHF
TRBV7-2	-	18	TRBJ2-1	TRBD2	TGTGCCAGCAGCTTTAGACTAGCGGGGGGGCCCTCCTACAATGAGCAGTTCTTC	CASSFRLAGGPSYNEQFF
TRBV13	-	12	TRBJ1-2	-	TGTGCCACCCTTGATCGTCGACAAGGCTACACCTTC	CATLDRRQGYTF
TRBV5-1	-	15	TRBJ1-4	TRBD1	TGCGCCAGCAGCTTGGGGGGGACAGGGAATGAAAAACTGTTTTTT	CASSLGGTGNEKLFF
TRBV5-1	-	15	TRBJ2-3	-	TGCGCCAGCAGCTTGGGGGGCCTACAGGGAGATACGCAGTATTTT	CASSLGGLQGDTQYF
TRBV2	-	16	TRBJ2-5	TRBD2	TGTGCCAGCAGTGTTCTTCTGCGGGGGAACCAAGAGACCCAGTACTTC	CASSVLLRGNQETQYF
TRBV6-2/TRBV6-3	-	15	TRBJ2-1	TRBD2	TGTGCCAGCAGTCGCCTAGCGGGGGGGCCTATTGAGCAGTTCTTC	CASSRLAGGPIEQFF
TRBV18	-	14	TRBJ2-2	-	TGTGCCAGCTCACCACCAGGGGACACCGGGGAGCTGTTTTTT	CASSPPGDTGELFF
TRBV7-7	few	14	TRBJ2-5	-	TGTGCCAGCAGCAGACGCGGGATTAGGGAGACCCAGTACTTC	CASSRRGIRETQYF
TRBV2	-	14	TRBJ1-6	TRBD1	TGTGCCAGCAGTGAACTCCGTGGGACAGTCGCCCTCCACTTT	CASSELRGTVALHF
TRBV19	once	16	TRBJ1-6	-	TGTGCCAGTAGTATGGTGACGGGGGCCTATAATTCACCCCTCCACTTT	CASSMVTGAYNSPLHF
TRBV11-2	-	15	TRBJ1-5	-	TGTGCCAGCAGCTTAGGCAGGGGCGTAAATCAGCCCCAGCATTTT	CASSLGRGVNQPQHF
TRBV11-3	-	16	TRBJ2-3	TRBD2	TGTGCCAGCAGCACGGGACTAGCGGGGTCCCAGGATACGCAGTATTTT	CASSTGLAGSQDTQYF
TRBV10-3	once	13	TRBJ2-1	-	TGTGCCGCCGGGGCGGGGCCCGGGGATGAGCAGTTCTTC	CAAGAGPGDEQFF
TRBV7-2	-	14	TRBJ2-7	-	TGTGCCAGCAGTTTTCGACAGGCTGCCTACGAGCAGTACTTC	CASSFRQAAYEQYF
TRBV11-3	-	15	TRBJ2-1	TRBD2	TGTGCCAGCAGCTCCCCGGGGGGGCGGGACAATGAGCAGTTCTTC	CASSSPGGRDNEQFF
TRBV7-8	many	12	TRBJ1-6	-	TGTGCCAGCGGGACTGACAATTCACCCCTCCACTTT	CASGTDNSPLHF
TRBV18	few	15	TRBJ1-6	TRBD1	TGTGCCAGCTCACCCGACAGGGTCCCTTATTCACCCCTCCACTTT	CASSPDRVPYSPLHF
TRBV5-1	-	14	TRBJ2-3	-	TGCGCCAGCAGATCGGTAAGAGTCACAGATACGCAGTATTTT	CASRSVRVTDTQYF
TRBV2	-	15	TRBJ1-4	TRBD1	TGTGCCAGCAACAGACAAACAGGGGCGCGGGAAAAACTGTTTTTT	CASNRQTGAREKLFF
TRBV5-1	-	14	TRBJ2-7	TRBD1	TGCGCCAGCAGCTCCCCGGGGACAGGGAACGAGCAGTACTTC	CASSSPGTGNEQYF
TRBV6-1	-	14	TRBJ1-1	-	TGTGCCAGCAGTGAAACAGGGAGGGACACTGAAGCTTTCTTT	CASSETGRDTEAFF
TRBV6-5	-	15	TRBJ2-7	-	TGTGCCAGCAGTTACTCTGGGGCAGGGATTCAGGAGCAGTACTTC	CASSYSGAGIQEQYF
TRBV6-5	-	14	TRBJ2-2	-	TGTGCCAGCAGCCGGGACTTTTCCACCGGGGAGCTGTTTTTT	CASSRDFSTGELFF
TRBV5-4	-	13	TRBJ1-2	TRBD1	TGTGCCAGCAGCCTACAGGGGGGCTATGGCTACACCTTC	CASSLQGGYGYTF
TRBV13	-	14	TRBJ1-3	-	TGTGCCAGCAGACAGGGACCCTCTGGAAACACCATATATTTT	CASRQGPSGNTIYF
TRBV6-2/TRBV6-3	once	16	TRBJ1-5	-	TGTGCCAGCAGTAATCAGGGGCCCGGGGGCAATCAGCCCCAGCATTTT	CASSNQGPGGNQPQHF
TRBV6-5	once	12	TRBJ1-2	-	TGTGCCAGCAGTTACGTCGGGGAGGGCTACACCTTC	CASSYVGEGYTF
TRBV18	-	17	TRBJ2-6	TRBD1	TGTGCCAGCTCACTAACAGGGGCGCCAGGTGGGGCCAACGTCCTGACTTTC	CASSLTGAPGGANVLTF
TRBV9	-	15	TRBJ2-1	TRBD2	TGTGCCAGCAGCGTAGATCTAGCGGGGGGGTATGAGCAGTTCTTC	CASSVDLAGGYEQFF
TRBV11-3	-	16	TRBJ2-7	TRBD1	TGTGCCAGCAGCTTAGAACCGGGGACAGGGGGCAACGAGCAGTACTTC	CASSLEPGTGGNEQYF
TRBV19	few	14	TRBJ1-1	TRBD1	TGTGCCATCCGTGACAGGGGGCCGAACACTGAAGCTTTCTTT	CAIRDRGPNTEAFF
TRBV2	-	15	TRBJ2-7	-	TGTGCCAGCCAGAGAGGTAGGGAGGTTTCCGCCGAGCAGTACTTC	CASQRGREVSAEQYF